The source of this TCR beta chain is a study of CD8+CD57+ T cells in acquired aplastic anemia. Across the whole study: Recorded DNA amounts for sorted CD4+ and CD8+ cells had an average of 3.2 ug. Average CD4+ read depth in healthy donors was around 9.9 million reads. Study conclusions and caveats: Found in both controls and patients were some 31 CD8+ CDR3 sequences. Patients versus controls showed no significant CD8+ Simpson's diversity difference.

Profiling of TCR beta VDJ combinations and CDR3 sequences used genomic DNA as template. One entry per CDR3 protein, called by TCRdb with MiXCR from the reads. The data contain some 180,000 distinct CDR3 sequences, 40% to 55% of them singletons. Germline values: CDR1 SNHLY, CDR2 FYNNEI. This CDR3 contains 15 residues. V was pared by 6 bases and J by 5 bases, with 19 bases between. As concerns this clonotype: What it recognizes is unknown.

The V and J genes are TRBV2 and TRBJ2-5; no definite D call. The sample comprised sorted CD4+, CD8+, or CD8+CD57+ T cells (not recorded which) from PBMCs. The receptor's source is a human donor in good health. The CDR3: CASRATWARSETQYF. The CDR3 DNA reads TGTGCCAGCAGGGCTACATGGGCCCGAAGCGAGACCCAGTACTTC.